This T cell receptor (beta chain) was observed in a study of molecular identifiers for immune sequencing clone quantification. In the study overall: Sequencing covered four of five parts into which replicate RNA from about 20,000 or 100,000 naive CD8 cells was split.

V shed 3 bases and J shed 4 bases, with 5 bases lying between them. Germline CDR1 reads SGHVS; CDR2 reads FNYEAQ. The CDR3 has 12 residues. TCRdb ran MiXCR on the PCR reads and lists one entry per CDR3 protein. The sample has some 320,000 distinct CDR3 sequences, roughly a quarter seen once. Source material for naive CD8 libraries was roughly 20,000 to 1,000,000 sorted cells, with 10%, 30% or 50% RNA. Sorting was used to obtain naive CD8 T cells (CD8+CD4-CCR7+CD45RA+). Whole-study findings and limits: Detecting spiked Jurkat TCR RNA from one cell among about a million naive cells was reportedly possible.

This clonotype was detected many times. The target antigen is unknown. The specimen sequenced was naive CD8+ T cells from blood, with Jurkat cell RNA spiked in. Subset defined: FACS-sorted CD8+CD4-CCR7+CD45RA+ naive T cells. The receptor comes from a human donor in good health. Some libraries in this study had Jurkat cell RNA spiked in. V usage is TRBV7-6 and J usage is TRBJ2-3, with unresolved D. The CDR3 DNA is TGTGCCAGCAGCTTGACACCAGATACGCAGTATTTT. Translating it yields CASSLTPDTQYF.